Below, 22 T cell receptor beta chains from the same sample are listed, as sequenced in a study of shared clonotypes between healthy human individuals. Some clones are missing from TCRdb's copy, which holds only in-frame ones; the method was immunoSEQ multiplex PCR. This sample has around 1.9 million clones, with 85% to 95% found just once. In the naive CD8 group, cells lacked CD45RO and were positively selected for CCR7, so terminally differentiated effector memory CD45RA+ cells were left out. Sequenced sample: naive CD8+ T cells from PBMCs. The receptors derive from a man between 18 and 29 years old in good health. Some clones in this sample may be carry-over from other donors' samples.

The chain recombines TRBV28 with TRBJ1-3; 9 bases align to TRBD1. This CDR3 has 17 residues. Losses at the gene ends were 6 bases for V and 4 bases for J; bases not matched to a gene: 13. Germline V gene data show CDR1 as MDHEN and CDR2 as SYDVKM. The DNA of the CDR3 is TGTGCCAGCAGCCCCTGGGACAGGGTTCTTTCAGGAAACACCATATATTTT. Amino acids: CASSPWDRVLSGNTIYF.

This clone occurred a few times. Other DNA sequences from this sample encode an identical CDR3 as well. The chain uses TRBV28 and TRBJ1-4; D remains ambiguous. The CDR3 length is 11 residues. V lost 3 bases and J lost 8, with 4 bases in between. CDR1 and CDR2 (germline): MDHEN, SYDVKM. The CDR3: CASSLGEKLFF. The DNA of the CDR3 is TGTGCCAGCAGTTTGGGGGAAAAACTGTTTTTT.

This chain connects TRBV4-1 to TRBJ1-5; no clear D gene. CDR3 length equals 17 residues. The V gene lost 0 bases and the J gene lost 0 bases, with 12 bases spanning the gap. CDR1 and CDR2 from the germline V gene are MGHRA and YSYEKL. The CDR3 coding sequence is TGCGCCAGCAGCCAAGACTACGGCCTTTATAGCAATCAGCCCCAGCATTTT. Translation: CASSQDYGLYSNQPQHF.

The V and J genes are TRBV10-3 and TRBJ2-1; D uncertain. The CDR3 contains 17 residues. Trimming removed 4 bases from V and 3 bases from J, with 19 bases in between. The germline V gene encodes CDR1 ENHRY and CDR2 SYGVKD. CDR3 DNA sequence: TGTGCCATCAGTGTCATCGGGCAGCCCGATGGCTACAATGAGCAGTTCTTC. Its translation is CAISVIGQPDGYNEQFF.

The chain is built from TRBV7-9 and TRBJ2-7; the match to TRBD1 covers 7 bases. V was pared by 1 base and J by 2 bases, with 5 bases of the junction left unmatched. This CDR3 region has 15 residues. The germline V gene encodes CDR1 SEHNR and CDR2 FQNEAQ (reference sequence). CDR3 protein: CASSLGQGEAYEQYF. CDR3 nucleotide sequence: TGTGCCAGCAGCTTAGGACAGGGAGAGGCCTACGAGCAGTACTTC.

As concerns this clone: Additional DNA sequences in this sample encode the identical CDR3. This sequence joins TRBV28 and TRBJ2-5; D call uncertain. The CDR3 runs to 13 residues. V lost 3 bases and J 4 bases, leaving 9 bases between the germline ends. Germline lookup yields CDR1 MDHEN and CDR2 SYDVKM. This CDR3 reads CASSFGGGETQYF. CDR3 DNA: TGTGCCAGCAGTTTCGGCGGCGGAGAGACCCAGTACTTC.

V usage is TRBV6-6 and J usage is TRBJ2-2; tentatively, D is TRBD1 (5 bases). Germline-derived CDR1 and CDR2 are MNHNY and SVGAGI (reference sequence). Trimming shortened V by 5 bases and J by 3 bases, and 13 bases separated the two germline ends. The CDR3 has 15 residues. CDR3 DNA sequence: TGTGCCAGCAGTCCCCGCAGGGTGGACACCGGGGAGCTGTTTTTT. It translates to CASSPRRVDTGELFF.

This clone was detected a few times. CDR3 protein: CASSPPGSIEAFF. CDR3 DNA sequence: TGTGCCAGCTCACCACCGGGCAGCATCGAAGCTTTCTTT. The rearrangement links TRBV18 to TRBJ1-1; no definite D call. The CDR3 consists of 13 residues. Germline lookup yields CDR1 KGHSH and CDR2 LQKENI. V was pared by 0 bases and J by 8 bases, with 10 bases between.

As concerns this clone: Other DNA sequences in this specimen translate into the identical CDR3. The CDR3: CASRSLDEQYF. CDR3 DNA sequence: TGTGCCAGCAGATCCTTAGACGAGCAGTACTTC. The chain joins TRBV7-9 to TRBJ2-7; D is ambiguous. CDR1 and CDR2 (germline): SEHNR, FQNEAQ (reference sequence). V was shortened by 6 bases and J by 5 bases, with 8 bases between the two germline ends. There are 11 residues in the CDR3. Looking up the rest from reference TRBV7-9 and TRBJ2-7 gives the full variable domain: DTGVSQNPRHKITKRGQNVTFRCDPISEHNRLYWYRQTLGQGPEFLTYFQNEAQLEKSRLLSDRFSAERPKGSFSTLEIQRTEQGDSAMYLCASRSLDEQYFGPGTRLTVT.

Worth noting for this clone: The sample holds other DNA sequences that translate to the same CDR3. The chain employs TRBV11-2 and TRBJ2-3; D is perhaps TRBD1 (5 bases). V dropped 4 bases and J dropped 4 bases, with 6 bases sitting between them. The CDR3 length is 12 residues. CDR1 is SGHAT, CDR2 FQNNGV, per germline. The chain's CDR3 is CASSSGPDTQYF. The CDR3 DNA follows: TGTGCCAGCAGCTCAGGGCCAGATACGCAGTATTTT. The full variable domain, completed using reference TRBV11-2 and TRBJ2-3, is EAGVAQSPRYKIIEKRQSVAFWCNPISGHATLYWYQQILGQGPKLLIQFQNNGVVDDSQLPKDRFSAERLKGVDSTLKIQPAKLEDSAVYLCASSSGPDTQYFGPGTRLTVL.

The J gene is TRBJ2-1, the V gene TRBV9; 9 nucleotides agree with TRBD2. Germline V lookup: CDR1 SGDLS, CDR2 YYNGEE. The CDR3 contains 14 residues. Germline trimming cut 3 bases from V and 9 bases from J; bases unmatched to any gene: 7. CDR3 protein: CASSAGTSLSEQFF. The CDR3 DNA reads as TGTGCCAGCAGCGCCGGGACTAGCTTGAGTGAGCAGTTCTTC.

The rearrangement links TRBV10-3 to TRBJ1-1, with TRBD1 identical over 9 bases. The ends lost 8 bases at V and 5 bases at J; junction bases unmatched: 6. The CDR3 spans 13 residues. Germline-derived CDR1 and CDR2 are ENHRY and SYGVKD. CDR3 loop: CAIQGTGHTEAFF. The CDR3 DNA reads TGTGCCATCCAAGGGACAGGGCATACTGAAGCTTTCTTT.

The CDR3 spells CASSPQGAGELFF. CDR3 nucleotides: TGTGCCAGCAGCCCGCAGGGGGCCGGGGAGCTGTTTTTT. This chain links TRBV7-3 with TRBJ2-2; 7 nucleotides align to TRBD1. Germline loops: CDR1 SGHTA, CDR2 FQGTGA. This CDR3 spans 13 amino acids. V lost 5 bases to trimming and J lost 6 bases; unmatched junction nucleotides: 3. The full variable domain, with the rest looked up from reference TRBV7-3 and TRBJ2-2, is GAGVSQTPSNKVTEKGKYVELRCDPISGHTALYWYRQSLGQGPEFLIYFQGTGAADDSGLPNDRFFAVRPEGSVSTLKIQRTERGDSAVYLCASSPQGAGELFFGEGSRLTVL.

The V and J genes are TRBV10-1 and TRBJ1-5; 8 nucleotides agree with TRBD1. V gave up 6 bases and J gave up 4 bases; unmatched junction bases: 5. Per the germline V gene, CDR1 is WNHNN and CDR2 is SYGVQD (reference sequence). This CDR3 comprises 14 residues. The CDR3 spells CASRDRGPNQPQHF. The CDR3 DNA is TGCGCCAGCAGAGACAGGGGCCCTAATCAGCCCCAGCATTTT.

About this clone: This specimen includes other DNA sequences encoding the same CDR3. The chain is built from TRBV19 and TRBJ1-1; D is ambiguous. CDR1 and CDR2 (germline): LNHDA, SQIVND (reference sequence). Trimming took 1 base from V and 7 from J, leaving 7 bases between them. This CDR3 contains 12 residues. In nucleotides, the CDR3 is TGTGCCAGTAGTATAGGGCGCGTTGAAGCTTTCTTT. It codes for CASSIGRVEAFF.

V and J are TRBV29-1 and TRBJ2-1; 7 bases match TRBD2. Per the germline V gene, CDR1 is SQVTM and CDR2 is ANQGSEA. With 2 bases clipped from V and 2 bases from J, the junction kept 6 bases outside the gene matches. CDR3 size: 15 residues. CDR3 sequence reads: CSVEPLGGAYNEQFF. The CDR3 DNA sequence: TGCAGCGTTGAACCTTTGGGGGGGGCCTACAATGAGCAGTTCTTC.

The rearrangement uses TRBV11-2 and TRBJ1-1; 7 bases map to TRBD1. The CDR3 runs to 16 residues. J gave up 4 bases and V 5 bases, and 13 bases lay outside the gene matches. In germline, CDR1 is SGHAT, CDR2 FQNNGV. CDR3 protein: CASSTKDRVFGTEAFF. The CDR3 DNA reads as TGTGCCAGCAGCACTAAAGACAGGGTCTTCGGCACTGAAGCTTTCTTT.

The chain combines TRBV27 with TRBJ1-1, with D hard to call. CDR1 is MNHEY, CDR2 SMNVEV, per germline (reference sequence). The CDR3 has 17 amino acids. V was trimmed by 1 base and J by 3 bases, leaving 18 bases between them. The CDR3 loop reads CASSLFPREPLDTEAFF. The CDR3 nucleotides are TGTGCCAGCAGTTTATTTCCCCGAGAGCCTCTGGACACTGAAGCTTTCTTT.

This rearrangement joins TRBV27 to TRBJ1-5; TRBD1 aligns across 8 bases. This CDR3 spans 14 amino acids. With 6 bases clipped from V and 5 bases from J, the junction kept 6 bases outside the gene matches. The V gene's germline CDR1 is MNHEY and CDR2 SMNVEV (reference sequence). CDR3 sequence reads: CASREGQGYQPQHF. CDR3 DNA: TGTGCCAGCAGGGAAGGACAGGGATATCAGCCCCAGCATTTT.

J is TRBJ1-6 and V is TRBV27; 7 positions match TRBD1. Germline V gene sequence: CDR1 MNHEY, CDR2 SMNVEV (reference sequence). Trimming removed 5 bases from V and 7 bases from J; junction bases left unmatched: 14. This CDR3 spans 17 amino acids. DNA of the CDR3: TGTGCCAGCAGTCCTGTCGGGCCGACAGGGTTGAATTCACCCCTCCACTTT. It is translated as CASSPVGPTGLNSPLHF.

A word on this clone: Other DNA sequences in this specimen translate into the identical CDR3. V and J are TRBV7-9 and TRBJ2-1; TRBD1 agrees at 7 bases. The CDR3 covers 15 residues. Germline V CDR1 and CDR2: SEHNR, FQNEAQ (reference sequence). The trim removed 0 bases at V and 3 bases at J, leaving 2 bases unmatched. The CDR3 sequence is CASSLARGLYNEQFF. CDR3 coding DNA: TGTGCCAGCAGCTTAGCGAGGGGGCTCTACAATGAGCAGTTCTTC.

This sequence joins TRBV27 and TRBJ2-6; D uncertain. Germline V lookup: CDR1 MNHEY, CDR2 SMNVEV (reference sequence). CDR3 length: 14 amino acids. V lost 11 bases, J lost 0 bases, and 11 bases lay in between. The CDR3 region is CAEKLLSGANVLTF. CDR3 in DNA: TGTGCCGAGAAGTTGCTCTCTGGGGCCAACGTCCTGACTTTC.